This TCR beta chain was recorded in a study of Tregs in tolerant kidney transplant recipients. Study context: Related graft donors supplied nonmyeloablative bone marrow transplants, and mixed chimerism was transient.

Thawed PBMCs were FACS-sorted into unstimulated CD4+CD25+CD127- regulatory T cells, CD4+CD25- non-regulatory cells, CD4 and CD8 cells. The CDR3 totals 15 residues. Germline CDR1 and CDR2: LNHDA and SQIVND (reference sequence). The V end was cut by 5 bases, the J end by 9 bases, with 20 bases between. Only in-frame clones appear in the TCRdb table, and some are missing; sequencing was by immunoSEQ multiplex PCR. Counted here are some 66,000 clones, more than 90% occurring once; the ten biggest clones make up roughly 9.7%. This chain uses TRBV19 with TRBJ1-3; D unresolved. This receptor was taken from a human donor who received a combined kidney and bone marrow transplant. The sample consisted of CD8+ T cells from blood, taken before the transplant. The CDR3 is CASSAGLILDGTIYF. CDR3 bases: TGTGCCAGTAGTGCCGGACTGATCCTCGACGGCACCATATATTTT.